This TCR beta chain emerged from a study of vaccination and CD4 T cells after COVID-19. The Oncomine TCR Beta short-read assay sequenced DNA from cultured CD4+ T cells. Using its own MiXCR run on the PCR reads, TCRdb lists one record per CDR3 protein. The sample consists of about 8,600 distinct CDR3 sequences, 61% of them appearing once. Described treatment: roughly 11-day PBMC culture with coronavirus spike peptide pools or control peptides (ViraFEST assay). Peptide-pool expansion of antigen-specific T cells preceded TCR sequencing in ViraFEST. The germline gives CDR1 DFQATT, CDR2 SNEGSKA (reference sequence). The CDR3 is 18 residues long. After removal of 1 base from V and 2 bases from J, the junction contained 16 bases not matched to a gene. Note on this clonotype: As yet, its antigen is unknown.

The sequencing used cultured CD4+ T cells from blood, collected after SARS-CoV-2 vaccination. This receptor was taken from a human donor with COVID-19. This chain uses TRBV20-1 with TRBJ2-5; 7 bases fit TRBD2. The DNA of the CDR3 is TGCAGTGCTAGAGCCGGCCACCTTGGGGGGGGGATACAAGAGACCCAGTACTTC. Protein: CSARAGHLGGGIQETQYF.